The T cell receptor beta chain described here comes from a study of graft-versus-host responses after intestinal transplantation. Study-wide background: Tacrolimus and steroids were given for around three years to all recipients after anti-thymocyte globulin induction.

Sequencing used immunoSEQ multiplex PCR; TCRdb keeps in-frame clones, though not all of them. The sample records more than 85,000 clones, around 93% being singletons. Points from the study as a whole: The study found high graft-versus-host to host-versus-graft clonal ratios in allografts of patients with graft-donor T cell macrochimerism. Detected in recipient marrow were GvH clones, some of which were first observed in ileum or blood.

In its sample, this clone was seen once. Its antigen remains unknown. V lost 2 bases, J lost 2 bases, and 13 bases lay in between. The CDR3 runs 15 residues. The germline CDR1 and CDR2 sequences are MGHRA and YSYEKL. The rearrangement links TRBV4-1 to TRBJ2-7; D gene unclear. This sample comprised unstimulated CD8+ T cells sorted from spleen or lymph node cells, obtained before intestinal transplant. The source of this sequence is a human donor who received an intestinal transplant. CDR3 sequence (DNA): TGCGCCAGCAGCCAAAGTCTGGTCAGCACCTACGAGCAGTACTTC. It is translated as CASSQSLVSTYEQYF.